Shown below are 26 T cell receptor beta chains from a single sample sequenced in a study of cytomegalovirus exposure and HLA in healthy donors. The PCR ran on 60 Vbeta and 13 Jbeta primers. TCRdb's copy holds only in-frame clones and misses some; the assay was immunoSEQ multiplex PCR. This repertoire comprises tens of thousands of clones; its ten largest clones make up 5.5% to 7%. Sequencing was done on a sample of PBMCs. The receptors shown here come from a human donor in good health.

V usage is TRBV30 and J usage is TRBJ2-7; TRBD1 matches 9 bases. The CDR3 has 12 amino acids. Germline V gene lookup returns CDR1 GTSNPN and CDR2 SVGIG (reference sequence). V lost 4 bases, J lost 3 bases, and 1 base stayed unmatched. CDR3 nucleotides: TGTGCCTGGAAGACAGGGGGCTACGAGCAGTACTTC. As protein: CAWKTGGYEQYF.

The chain has TRBV7-6 and TRBJ1-2; TRBD1 is a possible D gene (6 bases). Germline V lookup: CDR1 SGHVS, CDR2 FNYEAQ. This CDR3 has 14 amino acids. Between the trimmed V and J ends, which lost 4 bases and 1 base, there was a span of 10 bases. The CDR3 spells CASSSQGHNYGYTF. CDR3 nucleotide sequence: TGTGCCAGCAGCTCTCAGGGGCATAACTATGGCTACACCTTC.

This chain joins TRBV9 and TRBJ1-1, with TRBD1 identical over 7 bases. With 4 bases clipped from V and 0 bases from J, the junction kept 6 bases outside the gene matches. CDR3 length equals 15 residues. Germline V gene data show CDR1 as SGDLS and CDR2 as YYNGEE. The chain's CDR3 is CASSLQGQLNTEAFF. DNA of the CDR3: TGTGCCAGCAGCCTCCAGGGACAGTTGAACACTGAAGCTTTCTTT. Filled out from reference TRBV9 and TRBJ1-1, the complete variable domain reads DSGVTQTPKHLITATGQRVTLRCSPRSGDLSVYWYQQSLDQGLQFLIQYYNGEERAKGNILERFSAQQFPDLHSELNLSSLELGDSALYFCASSLQGQLNTEAFFGQGTRLTVV.

The V gene is TRBV6-1, the J gene TRBJ1-5; 8 nucleotides match TRBD1. Germline V CDR1 and CDR2: MNHNS, SASEGT. V trimming: 6 bases; J trimming: 5 bases; junction bases outside the gene matches: 12. The CDR3 contains 16 residues. The CDR3 DNA sequence: TGTGCCAGCAGAGAATCCGGGACAGGCCCATATCAGCCCCAGCATTTT. Amino acids: CASRESGTGPYQPQHF.

The V and J genes are TRBV19 and TRBJ2-7, with 7 nucleotides matching TRBD2. Per the germline V gene, CDR1 is LNHDA and CDR2 is SQIVND (reference sequence). The CDR3 extends over 16 amino acids. V lost 0 bases to trimming and J lost 0 bases; unmatched junction nucleotides: 5. This CDR3 reads CASSIDYGGSSYEQYF. CDR3 nucleotide sequence: TGTGCCAGTAGTATAGATTACGGCGGGAGCTCCTACGAGCAGTACTTC.

V usage is TRBV27 and J usage is TRBJ1-1; D is perhaps TRBD1 (6 bases). Germline V CDR1 and CDR2: MNHEY, SMNVEV (reference sequence). The CDR3 runs to 13 residues. Trimming cost V 7 bases and J 7 bases, with 16 bases left between them. The CDR3 protein is CASIGLGANEAFF. The CDR3 DNA is TGTGCCAGCATCGGGCTGGGGGCAAATGAAGCTTTCTTT.

The CDR3 DNA sequence: TGTGCCAGCAGCAAAGTTCCGGGTGCCTACGAGCAGTACTTC. Translation: CASSKVPGAYEQYF. The chain uses TRBV5-4 and TRBJ2-7; D not certain. Germline V CDR1 and CDR2: SGHNT, YYREEE (reference sequence). The CDR3 spans 14 residues. The V and J ends lost 4 bases and 2 bases respectively, with 13 bases between them.

In terms of frequency, this clone is medium-sized. V gene TRBV6-6 combines with J gene TRBJ1-3; possibly TRBD1 for D (5 bases). V was shortened by 0 bases and J by 1 base, with 10 bases between the two germline ends. Germline assignment: CDR1 MNHNY and CDR2 SVGAGI (reference sequence). The CDR3 runs 16 residues. CDR3 residues: CASSYSGGYSGNTIYF. The CDR3 DNA sequence: TGTGCCAGCAGTTACTCGGGGGGGTATTCTGGAAACACCATATATTTT.

The chain employs TRBV5-6 and TRBJ2-7; 8 nucleotides match TRBD1. The germline CDR1 and CDR2 sequences are SGHDT and YYEEEE. The CDR3 covers 11 residues. V trimming: 6 bases; J trimming: 6 bases; junction bases outside the gene matches: 2. CDR3 nucleotide sequence: TGTGCCAGCACTACAGGGGGCGAGCAGTACTTC. It translates to CASTTGGEQYF. Full variable domain (remainder filled in from reference TRBV5-6 and TRBJ2-7): DAGVTQSPTHLIKTRGQQVTLRCSPKSGHDTVSWYQQALGQGPQFIFQYYEEEERQRGNFPDRFSGHQFPNYSSELNVNALLLGDSALYLCASTTGGEQYFGPGTRLTVT.

The chain couples TRBV4-2 to TRBJ2-5; D might be TRBD2 (5 bases). Per germline, CDR1 LGHNA and CDR2 YNFKEQ. The CDR3 sequence is 13 residues long. V lost 1 base, J lost 6 bases, and 9 bases lay in between. CDR3 loop: CASSQGGPQTQYF. Written as DNA, the CDR3 is TGTGCCAGCAGCCAAGGCGGGCCCCAGACCCAGTACTTC.

This chain connects TRBV27 to TRBJ1-1; TRBD1 aligns across 8 bases. This CDR3 region has 15 residues. V shed 4 bases, J shed 6 bases, and the junction held 10 bases outside the gene matches. The germline CDR1 and CDR2 sequences are MNHEY and SMNVEV (reference sequence). CDR3 in DNA: TGTGCCAGCAGTTCTATCGCCAGGGGGCTTTCTGAAGCTTTCTTT. Translation: CASSSIARGLSEAFF.

V gene TRBV5-1 combines with J gene TRBJ2-3, with a possible D match to TRBD1 (6 bases). V lost 0 bases and J 6 bases, leaving 8 bases between the germline ends. CDR3 size: 13 residues. Germline-derived CDR1 and CDR2 are SGHRS and YFSETQ. CDR3 nucleotide sequence: TGCGCCAGCAGCTTGGATCAGGGGGATACGCAGTATTTT. This translates into CASSLDQGDTQYF. The full variable domain, with the rest looked up from reference TRBV5-1 and TRBJ2-3, is KAGVTQTPRYLIKTRGQQVTLSCSPISGHRSVSWYQQTPGQGLQFLFEYFSETQRNKGNFPGRFSGRQFSNSRSEMNVSTLELGDSALYLCASSLDQGDTQYFGPGTRLTVL.

The chain links TRBV11-2 to TRBJ1-6; no clear D gene. The germline V gene has CDR1 SGHAT and CDR2 FQNNGV. The CDR3 is 13 amino acids. With 5 bases removed from V and 8 bases from J, the gap between germline ends came to 10 bases. CDR3 sequence (DNA): TGTGCCAGCAGCCACCCGGACTATTCACCCCTCCACTTT. This gives the protein CASSHPDYSPLHF.

The rearrangement joins TRBV6-1 to TRBJ1-5; D not certain. This CDR3 has 13 amino acids. Germline CDR1 reads MNHNS; CDR2 reads SASEGT. V was trimmed by 3 bases and J by 7 bases, leaving 10 bases between them. CDR3 region: CASSETSRQPQHF. The CDR3 nucleotides read TGTGCCAGCAGTGAGACCTCGCGGCAGCCCCAGCATTTT.

J is TRBJ2-7 and V is TRBV11-2, with 9 bases fitting TRBD1. The CDR3 extends over 16 amino acids. Losses at the gene ends were 5 bases for V and 0 bases for J; bases not matched to a gene: 8. Germline V gene sequence: CDR1 SGHAT, CDR2 FQNNGV. CDR3 DNA sequence: TGTGCCAGCAGCCTTCTCCCGACAGGGGGCTCCTACGAGCAGTACTTC. Residues: CASSLLPTGGSYEQYF.

The chain recombines TRBV7-2 with TRBJ1-1; 8 bases match TRBD1. The CDR3 spans 14 residues. The V gene's germline CDR1 is SGHTA and CDR2 FQGNSA. V trimming: 5 bases; J trimming: 3 bases; junction bases outside the gene matches: 5. CDR3 amino acids: CASSPQGAYTEAFF. CDR3 nucleotide sequence: TGTGCCAGCAGCCCGCAGGGGGCATACACTGAAGCTTTCTTT.

J is TRBJ1-5 and V is TRBV27; unclear D gene. The CDR3 runs 15 residues. V dropped 6 bases and J dropped 4 bases, with 16 bases sitting between them. Germline-derived CDR1 and CDR2 are MNHEY and SMNVEV (reference sequence). The CDR3 loop reads CASRVPRGRNQPQHF. The CDR3 DNA reads as TGTGCCAGCAGGGTCCCTCGAGGGAGGAATCAGCCCCAGCATTTT.

The CDR3 is CASSLGRRTSNTGELFF. The CDR3 DNA sequence: TGCGCCAGCAGCTTGGGGAGGAGAACCTCAAACACCGGGGAGCTGTTTTTT. This chain connects TRBV5-1 to TRBJ2-2; tentative D call: TRBD2 (5 bases). The V gene's germline CDR1 is SGHRS and CDR2 YFSETQ. The CDR3 has 17 amino acids. Trimming removed 0 bases from V and 2 bases from J, with 14 bases in between.

The chain is built from TRBV7-9 and TRBJ2-2; D call uncertain. CDR1 is SEHNR, CDR2 FQNEAQ, per germline (reference sequence). V was cut by 1 base and J by 0 bases, with 6 bases left in between. The CDR3 has 15 amino acids. In DNA form, the CDR3 reads TGTGCCAGCAGCTTAGGCGGAGCGAACACCGGGGAGCTGTTTTTT. Translation gives CASSLGGANTGELFF.

With regard to this clone: This sample includes further DNA sequences coding for the same CDR3. This rearrangement joins TRBV30 to TRBJ2-1; D possibly corresponds to TRBD2 (6 bases). Trimming removed 4 bases from V and 2 bases from J, with 12 bases in between. The germline gives CDR1 GTSNPN, CDR2 SVGIG (reference sequence). The CDR3 sequence is 14 residues long. CDR3 DNA sequence: TGTGCCTGGAACCAGGGCGGGGCCTACAATGAGCAGTTCTTC. Amino acids: CAWNQGGAYNEQFF.

CDR3 protein: CAWSETSGETQYF. CDR3 nucleotides: TGTGCCTGGAGTGAAACCTCAGGGGAGACCCAGTACTTC. The rearrangement uses TRBV30 and TRBJ2-5; a possible D gene is TRBD1 (5 bases). This CDR3 is 13 amino acids long. The germline V gene encodes CDR1 GTSNPN and CDR2 SVGIG (reference sequence). V was clipped by 1 base and J by 5 bases, with 11 bases between them.

The gene calls are TRBV15 and TRBJ1-2; D not resolved. V was clipped by 0 bases and J by 4 bases, with 12 bases between them. Germline V CDR1 and CDR2: LNHNV, YYDKDF (reference sequence). The CDR3 loop spans 15 amino acids. CDR3 nucleotide sequence: TGTGCCACCAGCAGAGAGACCTCACGAGGCTATGGCTACACCTTC. Translation gives CATSRETSRGYGYTF.

V and J are TRBV9 and TRBJ2-3; a weak D match, TRBD1 (6 bases). CDR1 and CDR2 from the germline V gene are SGDLS and YYNGEE. The CDR3 has 13 amino acids. The V gene lost 2 bases and the J gene lost 6 bases, with 10 bases spanning the gap. The chain's CDR3 is CASSVRDTDTQYF. Written as DNA, the CDR3 is TGTGCCAGCAGCGTCCGGGACACCGATACGCAGTATTTT.

The chain has TRBV9 and TRBJ1-3; TRBD1 is a possible D gene (5 bases). V lost 3 bases to trimming and J lost 4 bases, with 11 bases between them. CDR1 and CDR2 (germline): SGDLS, YYNGEE. This CDR3 region has 14 residues. The CDR3 region is CASSGPGSGNTIYF. CDR3 DNA: TGTGCCAGCAGCGGCCCAGGGTCAGGAAACACCATATATTTT.

A note on this clone: Germline and junction disagree at one end, which may indicate a read error. This chain connects TRBV5-1 to TRBJ2-1; 9 nucleotides agree with TRBD2. The CDR3 is 16 residues long. The germline CDR1 and CDR2 sequences are SGHRS and YFSETQ. CDR3 DNA: TGCGCCAGCAGTTGGACTAGCGATAGCTCCGACAATGAGCAGTTCTTC. Translation: CASSWTSDSSDNEQFF.

The chain's CDR3 is CASKGDGYGYTF. CDR3 sequence (DNA): TGTGCCAGCAAGGGGGACGGCTATGGCTACACCTTC. The V and J genes are TRBV2 and TRBJ1-2; D might be TRBD1 (6 bases). Trimming removed 7 bases at V and 4 bases at J, with 10 bases between. The CDR3 is made up of 12 amino acids. CDR1 and CDR2 (germline): SNHLY, FYNNEI.